The next 25 T cell receptor beta chains were all read from a single sample in a study of regulatory T cells in long-lasting Graves disease. Library construction for TCR beta used iRepertoire HTBI primers and Arm-PCR of CDR3 regions. TCRdb re-analysed the multiplex PCR reads in MiXCR, keeping a single row per CDR3 protein. The sample has nearly 350,000 distinct CDR3 sequences, around a fifth seen once. This sample's time point: persistent/refractory GD, antithyroid drugs over 5 years with positive TRAb. After RNA was extracted from PBMCs, the TCR library was made from it. Material: peripheral blood mononuclear cells (PBMCs), obtained when the disease was refractory, from a patient treated with antithyroid drugs. These receptors originate from a female donor with Graves disease.

This clonotype was seen a handful of times. The chain has TRBV5-1 and TRBJ2-7; D is unresolved. Trimming stripped 0 bases from V and 2 bases from J, with 9 bases between. The CDR3 length is 14 residues. Germline lookup yields CDR1 SGHRS and CDR2 YFSETQ. DNA of the CDR3: TGCGCCAGCAGCTTGGGCGCTACCACCTACGAGCAGTACTTC. It translates to CASSLGATTYEQYF.

This clonotype was recorded a few times. The chain has TRBV10-3 and TRBJ2-6, with 7 bases that match TRBD2. Trimming at V came to 7 bases and at J to 0 bases, leaving 9 bases not matched to a gene. There are 17 residues in the CDR3. Germline V lookup: CDR1 ENHRY, CDR2 SYGVKD. CDR3 loop: CAITSSRGDSGANVLTF. CDR3 coding DNA: TGTGCCATCACTAGCTCTCGGGGGGACTCTGGGGCCAACGTCCTGACTTTC.

This clonotype was found a few times. This rearrangement joins TRBV6-1 to TRBJ2-2; D is undetermined. V shed 8 bases and J shed 6 bases, with 10 bases lying between them. CDR3 length: 12 amino acids. From germline, CDR1 is MNHNS and CDR2 SASEGT. CDR3 in amino acids: CASSIRPGELFF. The CDR3, as DNA: TGTGCCAGCTCTATACGACCCGGGGAGCTGTTTTTT.

Only a few counts were recorded for this clonotype. One junction end disagrees with the germline gene, perhaps due to a read error. The V call is TRBV30, the J call TRBJ2-5; possibly TRBD2 for D (6 bases). Germline V gene lookup returns CDR1 GTSNPN and CDR2 SVGIG (reference sequence). CDR3 length equals 15 residues. CDR3 sequence: CAWSVSSAYQETRYF. The CDR3, as DNA: TGTGCCTGGAGTGTTTCTAGCGCCTACCAAGAGACCCGGTACTTC.

The CDR3 region is CSVGDTNSNQPQHF. The CDR3, as DNA: TGCAGCGTGGGTGACACGAATAGCAATCAGCCCCAGCATTTT. The chain has TRBV29-1 and TRBJ1-5; no firm D call. The CDR3 extends over 14 amino acids. The V gene lost 6 bases and the J gene lost 0 bases, with 12 bases spanning the gap. Germline V lookup: CDR1 SQVTM, CDR2 ANQGSEA.

A few counts support this clonotype. The chain uses TRBV20-1 and TRBJ1-3, with D tentatively TRBD1 (5 bases). The CDR3 length is 14 residues. Per germline, CDR1 DFQATT and CDR2 SNEGSKA (reference sequence). Between the trimmed V and J ends, which lost 5 bases and 4 bases, there was a span of 15 bases. The CDR3 is CSAGVGGAGNTIYF. The CDR3 DNA reads as TGCAGTGCTGGAGTTGGGGGAGCAGGAAACACCATATATTTT.

The chain carries TRBV30 and TRBJ1-1; no definite D call. Per germline, CDR1 GTSNPN and CDR2 SVGIG (reference sequence). Trimming took 0 bases from V and 2 from J, leaving 7 bases between them. The CDR3 is 13 amino acids. This CDR3 reads CAWSVRANTEAFF. The DNA of the CDR3 is TGTGCCTGGAGTGTAAGGGCCAACACTGAAGCTTTCTTT.

This clonotype was recorded many times. The V call is TRBV24-1, the J call TRBJ2-2; 12 bases map to TRBD2. The V and J ends lost 4 bases and 5 bases, in that order; junction bases with no gene match: 7. Per the germline V gene, CDR1 is KGHDR and CDR2 is SFDVKD. This CDR3 comprises 17 residues. The CDR3: CATSEPRLAGVTGELFF. The CDR3 DNA reads TGTGCCACCAGTGAACCCCGACTAGCGGGAGTAACCGGGGAGCTGTTTTTT.

This clonotype appeared a few times. This chain connects TRBV30 to TRBJ2-7; no clear D. Deletions cut 3 bases from V and 2 bases from J, with 11 bases between. CDR3 size: 13 residues. Germline CDR1 is GTSNPN and CDR2 is SVGIG (reference sequence). CDR3 nucleotides: TGTGCCTGGAGGGCCCCACTCACCTACGAGCAGTACTTC. Its translation is CAWRAPLTYEQYF.

At least ten counts were recorded for this clonotype. The rearrangement joins TRBV30 to TRBJ1-4, with D perhaps TRBD1 (5 bases). The CDR3 consists of 14 residues. With 4 bases removed from V and 4 bases from J, the gap between germline ends came to 13 bases. Per germline, CDR1 GTSNPN and CDR2 SVGIG (reference sequence). DNA for the CDR3: TGTGCCTGGACGTCGGGACGGCGTAATGAAAAACTGTTTTTT. This translates into CAWTSGRRNEKLFF.

The table lists this clonotype with many counts. J is TRBJ2-6 and V is TRBV6-5; unclear D gene. V shed 0 bases and J shed 2 bases, with 8 bases lying between them. Germline V gene data show CDR1 as MNHEY and CDR2 as SVGAGI. This CDR3 is 16 amino acids long. For the CDR3, the DNA is TGTGCCAGCAGTTACTCACGGTTTACTGGGGCCAACGTCCTGACTTTC. Translation gives CASSYSRFTGANVLTF.

This clonotype has at least ten counts. The chain uses TRBV6-5 and TRBJ1-2, with D uncertain. CDR3 length equals 15 residues. The germline CDR1 and CDR2 sequences are MNHEY and SVGAGI. V was cut by 0 bases and J by 4 bases, with 12 bases left in between. In nucleotides, the CDR3 is TGTGCCAGCAGTTACTCGGTGGGTTCCGGCTATGGCTACACCTTC. Protein sequence: CASSYSVGSGYGYTF.

This clonotype was found a few times. The rearrangement uses TRBV29-1 and TRBJ2-1; 7 bases line up with TRBD2. The CDR3 contains 15 residues. The junction had 10 bases not matched to a gene; V was cut back by 4 bases and J by 4 bases. Germline lookup yields CDR1 SQVTM and CDR2 ANQGSEA. The CDR3 DNA reads TGCAGCGTTGGGGGGAGGGACTGGAGTTACAATGAGCAGTTCTTC. Amino acid sequence: CSVGGRDWSYNEQFF.

This clonotype was observed at least ten times. The V and J genes are TRBV19 and TRBJ1-2; 11 positions agree with TRBD1. J was trimmed by 4 bases and V by 3 bases; bases with no gene match: 7. CDR3 size: 16 residues. Germline CDR1 is LNHDA and CDR2 is SQIVND (reference sequence). CDR3: CASSMGSGTGGYGYTF. CDR3 coding DNA: TGTGCCAGTAGTATGGGTTCCGGGACAGGGGGCTATGGCTACACCTTC.

This clonotype was observed at least ten times. Written as DNA, the CDR3 is TGTGCCAGCAGTTTCGTGGGGCAGGATCAGCCCCAGCATTTT. Encoded protein: CASSFVGQDQPQHF. This sequence joins TRBV27 and TRBJ1-5, with D possibly TRBD1 on 5 matching bases. Per the germline V gene, CDR1 is MNHEY and CDR2 is SMNVEV (reference sequence). The CDR3 contains 14 residues. With 3 bases removed from V and 5 bases from J, the gap between germline ends came to 11 bases.

This clonotype was seen at least ten times. The chain has TRBV28 and TRBJ2-5; D might be TRBD2 (7 bases). Trimming removed 9 bases at V and 0 bases at J, with 14 bases between. The CDR3 covers 14 residues. Germline lookup yields CDR1 MDHEN and CDR2 SYDVKM. CDR3 DNA sequence: TGTGCCAGTAGAGTAGGGGGGGACCAAGAGACCCAGTACTTC. Its protein is CASRVGGDQETQYF.

This clonotype was counted between two and nine times. V is TRBV12-3 or TRBV12-4 and J is TRBJ2-2, with D uncertain. This CDR3 region has 14 residues. With 6 bases removed from V and 2 bases from J, the gap between germline ends came to 10 bases. The CDR3 here is CASRKQRNTGELFF. CDR3 sequence (DNA): TGTGCCAGCAGAAAACAAAGAAACACCGGGGAGCTGTTTTTT.

The table lists this clonotype with a few counts. The rearrangement joins TRBV7-6 to TRBJ2-2, with 9 bases identical to TRBD2. Germline loops: CDR1 SGHVS, CDR2 FNYEAQ. Trimming took 2 bases from V and 3 from J; bases not matched to a gene: 4. There are 16 residues in the CDR3. CDR3 sequence (DNA): TGTGCCAGCAGCTTATGGCCTAGCGGGGACACCGGGGAGCTGTTTTTT. It encodes CASSLWPSGDTGELFF.

This clonotype was observed at least ten times. This chain uses TRBV7-6 with TRBJ2-5; 9 nucleotides line up with TRBD2. CDR1 and CDR2 (germline): SGHVS, FNYEAQ. J was trimmed by 3 bases and V by 3 bases; bases with no gene match: 2. CDR3 length equals 14 residues. The CDR3 DNA reads as TGTGCCAGCAGCTTCGGCGGGGGGGAAGAGACCCAGTACTTC. Encoded protein: CASSFGGGEETQYF.

The chain has TRBV6-2 or TRBV6-3 and TRBJ1-2, with 10 bases that match TRBD1. Losses at the gene ends were 7 bases for V and 5 bases for J; bases not matched to a gene: 4. The CDR3 extends over 13 amino acids. Germline CDR1 and CDR2: MNHEY and SVGEGT. The CDR3 is CASTRQGAYGYTF. In DNA form, the CDR3 reads TGTGCCAGCACCCGACAGGGGGCATATGGCTACACCTTC.

This clonotype was found a few times. V gene TRBV6-4 combines with J gene TRBJ2-7; no reliable D call. CDR1 is MRHNA and CDR2 is SNTAGT in the germline V gene. Trimming removed 5 bases at V and 1 base at J, with 18 bases between. This CDR3 has 16 amino acids. The CDR3 loop is CASSLRARGPSYEQYF. The CDR3 bases are TGTGCCAGCAGTCTCCGGGCACGTGGGCCGTCCTACGAGCAGTACTTC.

This clonotype was recorded at least ten times. The chain employs TRBV6-1 and TRBJ2-7; weak D call: TRBD2 (6 bases). Germline V gene data show CDR1 as MNHNS and CDR2 as SASEGT. V lost 6 bases and J lost 2, with 14 bases in between. CDR3 size: 14 residues. CDR3: CASRSHGGTYEQYF. CDR3 in DNA: TGTGCCAGCAGAAGCCACGGGGGAACCTACGAGCAGTACTTC.

Many counts were recorded for this clonotype. This chain uses TRBV12-3 or TRBV12-4 with TRBJ1-5; D not resolved. Deletions cut 3 bases from V and 2 bases from J, with 11 bases between. The CDR3 spans 15 residues. The CDR3 loop reads CASSLRSGGNQPQHF. Written as DNA, the CDR3 is TGTGCCAGCAGTTTGAGGTCTGGGGGCAATCAGCCCCAGCATTTT.

This clonotype has a count of ten or more. The genes are TRBV29-1 and TRBJ1-4, with a tentative D call TRBD1 (5 bases). V dropped 4 bases and J dropped 3 bases, with 9 bases sitting between them. CDR3 length equals 13 residues. CDR1 and CDR2 (germline): SQVTM, ANQGSEA. The CDR3 DNA sequence: TGCAGCGTTGCCGGGACGGCTAATGAAAAACTGTTTTTT. This encodes CSVAGTANEKLFF. The complete variable domain, with remaining parts taken from reference TRBV29-1 and TRBJ1-4, reads SAVISQKPSRDICQRGTSLTIQCQVDSQVTMMFWYRQQPGQSLTLIATANQGSEATYESGFVIDKFPISRPNLTFSTLTVSNMSPEDSSIYLCSVAGTANEKLFFGSGTQLSVL.

The chain joins TRBV7-2 to TRBJ1-6; D gene uncertain. The CDR3 sequence is 15 residues long. V lost 1 base, J lost 9 bases, and 13 bases lay in between. The germline CDR1 and CDR2 sequences are SGHTA and FQGNSA. CDR3 coding DNA: TGTGCCAGCAGCTTAGTTCCATTAGACGGTTCACCCCTCCACTTT. Amino acid sequence: CASSLVPLDGSPLHF.